This TCR beta chain comes out of a study of OX40 agonist ivuxolimab in advanced cancers. The CDR3 runs 15 residues. Per the germline V gene, CDR1 is LGHNA and CDR2 is YNFKEQ. Between the trimmed V and J ends, which lost 0 bases and 6 bases, there was a span of 11 bases. Findings and caveats of the study: CD4+ and CD8+ blood T cells expanded clonally by week 6 at 0.1 to 3.0 mg/kg. It was not determined which antigens were specifically recognized by the peripheral T cells that had undergone clonal expansion. The average count of expanded clones was higher among CD8+ T cells than among CD4+.

As regards this clone: The antigen is not known.

Sequenced by immunoSEQ multiplex PCR; TCRdb stores in-frame clones only, minus some. Of roughly 30,000 clones in the sample, about 89% were seen once. This TCR came from an adult with an advanced solid tumor such as melanoma, head and neck, liver or kidney cancer. The material was CD4+ or CD8+ T cells sorted from blood, obtained in a trial of the OX40 agonist ivuxolimab. V gene TRBV4-2 combines with J gene TRBJ2-2; weak D call: TRBD2 (5 bases). CDR3 region: CASSQDQRDAGELFF. DNA of the CDR3: TGTGCCAGCAGCCAAGATCAACGGGATGCCGGGGAGCTGTTTTTT.